This T cell receptor beta chain is drawn from a study of blood T cell repertoires in COVID-19. Study-level information: Sites across the United States, Italy and Spain contributed samples from acute and convalescent COVID-19. PBMCs, B-cell-depleted T cells, or T cells provided the cDNA or gDNA that made up the material.

In the original workflow: Estimates of nucleated cell counts were drawn from the amplification of reference gene primers. The data were produced by immunoSEQ multiplex PCR, yet TCRdb's version contains in-frame clones alone and is incomplete. V and J calls and clone size are given by that table; D and trimming were obtained from the DNA. The sample has around 300,000 clones; approximately 91% are singletons. Trimming took 4 bases from V and 0 from J; bases not matched to a gene: 7. Germline V gives CDR1 SGHRS, CDR2 YFSETQ. The CDR3 extends over 16 amino acids. This receptor was taken from a man aged 50 or older with acute or convalescent COVID-19. Sequences were obtained from peripheral blood. The chain uses TRBV5-1 and TRBJ2-5; TRBD1 matches 9 bases. The CDR3 nucleotides read TGCGCCAGCAGCACCGGACAGGGGCATAACCAAGAGACCCAGTACTTC. Amino acids: CASSTGQGHNQETQYF.